This TCR beta chain was found in a study of blood T cell repertoires in COVID-19. Study at large: The samples span acute and convalescent COVID-19 from the United States, Italy and Spain. From T cells, B-cell-depleted T cells, or PBMCs came the material, which was cDNA or gDNA.

The V end lost 1 base, the J end lost 2 bases, and 6 bases lay between the germline ends. There are 15 residues in the CDR3. Germline V gives CDR1 MNHNS, CDR2 SASEGT. The authors' processing: By means of reference gene primer amplification, nucleated cell counts were estimated. TCRdb keeps only in-frame clones here, not all; method: immunoSEQ multiplex PCR. V, J and clone size were drawn from that table, and D and trimming were deduced from the DNA. The table records roughly 160,000 clones, 84% of them present only once. The TCR was taken from a man aged 18 to 29 with active or convalescent COVID-19. The genes are TRBV6-1 and TRBJ2-6, with a possible D match to TRBD1 (6 bases). What was sequenced was peripheral blood. The CDR3 loop is CASSEEGAGANVLTF. The CDR3, as DNA: TGTGCCAGCAGTGAAGAGGGGGCTGGGGCCAACGTCCTGACTTTC.